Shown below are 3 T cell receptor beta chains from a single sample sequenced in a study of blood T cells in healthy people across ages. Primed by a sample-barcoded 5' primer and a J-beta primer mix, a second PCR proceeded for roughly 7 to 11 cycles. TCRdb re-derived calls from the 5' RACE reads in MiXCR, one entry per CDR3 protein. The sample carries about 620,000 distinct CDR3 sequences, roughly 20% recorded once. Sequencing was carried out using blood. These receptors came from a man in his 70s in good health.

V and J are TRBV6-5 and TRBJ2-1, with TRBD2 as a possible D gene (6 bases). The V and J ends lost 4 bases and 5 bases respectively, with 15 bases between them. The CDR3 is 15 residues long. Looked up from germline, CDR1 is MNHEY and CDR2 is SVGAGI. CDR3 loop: CASSLGLQLNNEQFF. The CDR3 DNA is TGTGCCAGCAGTTTGGGACTTCAACTTAACAATGAGCAGTTCTTC.

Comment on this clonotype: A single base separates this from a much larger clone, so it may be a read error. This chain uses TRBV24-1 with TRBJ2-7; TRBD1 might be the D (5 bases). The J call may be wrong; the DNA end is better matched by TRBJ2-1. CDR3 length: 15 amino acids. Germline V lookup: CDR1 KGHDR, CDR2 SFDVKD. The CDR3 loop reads CATSDPRTSYNKQFF. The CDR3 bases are TGTGCCACCAGTGATCCCCGGACATCCTACAATAAGCAGTTCTTC.

Here the CDR3 reads CASRAGNQETQYF. CDR3 sequence (DNA): TGTGCCAGCCGAGCAGGAAACCAAGAGACCCAGTACTTC. This chain joins TRBV28 and TRBJ2-5, with unresolved D. Trimming removed 8 bases from V and 0 bases from J, with 10 bases in between. Per germline, CDR1 MDHEN and CDR2 SYDVKM. The length of the CDR3 is 13 residues.